The sequence of this TCR beta chain was determined in a study of shared clonotypes between healthy human individuals. The wider study: Each donor's CD8 memory used one plate, CD8 naive two, each CD4 subset three.

Naive CD8 cells, CD45RO-negative and positively selected for CCR7, excluded terminally differentiated effector memory CD45RA+ cells. Generated by immunoSEQ multiplex PCR, the TCRdb table keeps only in-frame clones and is missing some. Among about 820,000 clones, approximately 92% were seen once, and the ten largest hold 24%. The V and J ends lost 6 bases and 7 bases, in that order; junction bases with no gene match: 7. CDR3 length equals 13 residues. From germline, CDR1 is SNHLY and CDR2 FYNNEI. V usage is TRBV2 and J usage is TRBJ2-7; 9 bases line up with TRBD2. Sequencing used naive CD8+ T cells sorted from blood. The TCR originated in a man aged 25-45 years in good health. The CDR3 DNA reads as TGTGCCAGCAGACCGGGACTAGCCTGGGAGCAGTACTTC. Amino acid sequence: CASRPGLAWEQYF.